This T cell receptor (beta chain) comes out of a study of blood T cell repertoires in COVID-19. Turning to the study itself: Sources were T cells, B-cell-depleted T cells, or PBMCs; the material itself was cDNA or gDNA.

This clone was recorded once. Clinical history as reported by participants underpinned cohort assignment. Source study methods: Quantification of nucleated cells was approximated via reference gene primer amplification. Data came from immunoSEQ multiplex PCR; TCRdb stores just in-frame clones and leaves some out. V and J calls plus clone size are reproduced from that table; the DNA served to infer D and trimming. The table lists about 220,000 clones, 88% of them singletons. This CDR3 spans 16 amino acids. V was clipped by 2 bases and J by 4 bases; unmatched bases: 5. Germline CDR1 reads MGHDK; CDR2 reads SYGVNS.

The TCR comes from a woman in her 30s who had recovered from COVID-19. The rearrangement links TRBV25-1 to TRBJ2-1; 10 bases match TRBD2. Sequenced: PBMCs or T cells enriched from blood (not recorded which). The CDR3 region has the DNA TGTGCCAGCAGTGAAATAGCGGGGGGTTCATACAATGAGCAGTTCTTC. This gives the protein CASSEIAGGSYNEQFF.